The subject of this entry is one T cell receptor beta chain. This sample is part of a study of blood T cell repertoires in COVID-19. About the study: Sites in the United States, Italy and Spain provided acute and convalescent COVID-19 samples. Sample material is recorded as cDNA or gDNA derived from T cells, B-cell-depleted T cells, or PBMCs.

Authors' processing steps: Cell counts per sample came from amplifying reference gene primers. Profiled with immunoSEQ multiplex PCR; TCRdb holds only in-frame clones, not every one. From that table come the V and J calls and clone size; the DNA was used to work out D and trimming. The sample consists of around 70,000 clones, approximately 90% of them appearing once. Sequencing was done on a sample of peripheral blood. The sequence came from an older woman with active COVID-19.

The CDR3 DNA follows: TGTGCCAGCAGCCCGGCCCCGGGGGGAAGAGAGCAGTACTTC. It codes for CASSPAPGGREQYF. The rearrangement uses TRBV5-6 and TRBJ2-7; 7 bases agree with TRBD2. The CDR3 totals 14 residues. With 4 bases clipped from V and 7 bases from J, the junction kept 11 bases outside the gene matches. Per germline, CDR1 SGHDT and CDR2 YYEEEE.